This section outlines one T cell receptor beta chain sequence together with its context. This sample was included in a study of blood T cell repertoires in COVID-19. Study-level background: Donors in the United States, Italy and Spain gave samples during acute or convalescent COVID-19. Sample material is recorded as cDNA or gDNA derived from T cells, B-cell-depleted T cells, or PBMCs.

Germline values: CDR1 LNHDA, CDR2 SQIVND (reference sequence). The CDR3 is 16 residues long. With V trimmed by 1 base and J by 9 bases, 13 bases remained unmatched. In the original workflow: How many nucleated cells were present was estimated from reference gene primer amplification. The repertoire was sequenced with immunoSEQ multiplex PCR; TCRdb's copy has only in-frame clones and lacks some. The V and J calls and clone size were taken over from that table, and D and trimming were inferred from the DNA. Here the sample spans a few hundred thousand clones, around 90% being singletons. The specimen sequenced was peripheral blood. This chain links TRBV19 with TRBJ2-7, with 9 bases fitting TRBD2. The origin of this receptor is a woman between 40 and 50 years old who had recovered from COVID-19. CDR3 sequence reads: CASSIAVAGVDQGQYF. The CDR3 DNA sequence: TGTGCCAGTAGTATAGCCGTAGCGGGAGTGGATCAAGGGCAGTACTTC.